The present T cell receptor (beta chain) was sequenced within a study of technical replicates of blood from several donors (dated by TCRdb to the late 2010s). A word on this clone: Its specific antigen is unknown. No base qualities exist here, and no much larger clone lies one base off it.

V is cut back by 6 bases and J by 8 bases, with 8 bases in the junction unmatched. From a lookup of the germline V gene, CDR1 and CDR2 are WSHSY and SAAADI. The CDR3 runs 15 amino acids, cysteine and phenylalanine included. Of the read, only the CDR3 DNA is kept; its 45 bases are in frame from base 1. The library relied on the immunoSEQ multiplex PCR assay. TCRdb obtained this table from immuneACCESS and retained in-frame rearrangements with V and J assigned. These tables miss some clones; where compared with another copy, unresolved V genes account for less than half of the shortfall, and the remainder is unexplained. Recorded for this sample are tens of thousands of clones; roughly 94% of them occurred a single time. 0.25% of the sample lies in the top ten.

This receptor was identified in a human donor in good health. Input material: T cells isolated from PBMCs. This chain joins TRBV10-2 to TRBJ2-1, with 12 bases in between that match TRBD1. CDR3 sequence: CASRTGTGGGYEQFF. The DNA reads TGCGCCAGCAGGACCGGGACAGGGGGCGGGTATGAGCAGTTCTTC.